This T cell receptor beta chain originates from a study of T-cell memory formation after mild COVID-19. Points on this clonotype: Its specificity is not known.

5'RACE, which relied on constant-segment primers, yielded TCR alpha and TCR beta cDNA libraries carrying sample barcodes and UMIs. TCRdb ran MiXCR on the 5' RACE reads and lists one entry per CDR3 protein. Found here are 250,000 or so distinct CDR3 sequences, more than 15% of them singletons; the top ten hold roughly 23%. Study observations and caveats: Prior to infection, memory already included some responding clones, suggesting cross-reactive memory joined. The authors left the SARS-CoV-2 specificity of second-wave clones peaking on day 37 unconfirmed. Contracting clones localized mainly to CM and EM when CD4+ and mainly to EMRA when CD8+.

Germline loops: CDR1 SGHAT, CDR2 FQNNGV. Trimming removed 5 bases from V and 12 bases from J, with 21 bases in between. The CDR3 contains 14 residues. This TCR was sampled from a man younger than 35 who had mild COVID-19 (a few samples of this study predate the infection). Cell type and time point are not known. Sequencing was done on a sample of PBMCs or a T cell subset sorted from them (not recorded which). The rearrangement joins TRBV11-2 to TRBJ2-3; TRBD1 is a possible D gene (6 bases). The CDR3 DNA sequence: TGTGCCAGCAGCCCCGGCGCCGGGACAAAGGTCCAGTATTTT. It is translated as CASSPGAGTKVQYF.